This T cell receptor beta chain was identified in a study of tumor-infiltrating lymphocytes in primary liver carcinoma. This CDR3 is 14 amino acids long. Germline assignment: CDR1 MNHNY and CDR2 SVGAGI (reference sequence). Unsorted bulk tissue of about 20-32 mg yielded co-extracted RNA and DNA. Comment on this clonotype: As yet, its antigen is unknown. One end of the junction varies from germline; a read error may be responsible.

cDNA specific to TCR beta was made from 450 to 650 ng of total RNA, with a constant-region primer employed for priming. Slightly modified ARM-PCR, run as three nested multiplex PCR rounds, produced the TCR beta libraries. Researchers ran the first two PCR rounds for roughly 11 cycles each with TRBV1-TRBV30 forward primers and a C-beta reverse primer. TCRdb ran MiXCR on the multiplex PCR reads and lists one entry per CDR3 protein. The sample yields fewer than 85,000 distinct CDR3 sequences, approximately 62% seen once. Findings and limits, study-wide: The top-250-clone fraction was significantly higher in tumors than in blood (p = 0.039).

The chain carries TRBV6-6 and TRBJ2-6, with no clear D. Specimen: tumor-adjacent normal liver tissue. The origin of this receptor is a man aged 40-55 years with primary liver carcinoma and hepatitis B virus infection. CDR3 in amino acids: CASGYGSEANVLTF. CDR3 nucleotide sequence: TGTGCCAGCGGTTACGGGTCGGAGGCCAACGTCCTGACTTTC.